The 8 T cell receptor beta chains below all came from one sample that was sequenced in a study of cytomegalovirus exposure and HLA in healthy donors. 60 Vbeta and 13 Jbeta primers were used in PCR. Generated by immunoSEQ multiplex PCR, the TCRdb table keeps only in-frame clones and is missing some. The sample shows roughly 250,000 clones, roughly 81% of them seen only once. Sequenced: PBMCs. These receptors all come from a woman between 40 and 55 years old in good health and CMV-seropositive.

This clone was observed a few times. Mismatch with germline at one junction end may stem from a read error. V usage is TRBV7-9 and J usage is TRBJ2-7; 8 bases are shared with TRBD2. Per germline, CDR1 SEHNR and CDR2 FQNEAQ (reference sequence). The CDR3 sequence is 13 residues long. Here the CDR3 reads CSSSSGGDYEQYF. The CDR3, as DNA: TGTTCCAGCAGCTCGGGAGGGGACTACGAGCAGTACTTC.

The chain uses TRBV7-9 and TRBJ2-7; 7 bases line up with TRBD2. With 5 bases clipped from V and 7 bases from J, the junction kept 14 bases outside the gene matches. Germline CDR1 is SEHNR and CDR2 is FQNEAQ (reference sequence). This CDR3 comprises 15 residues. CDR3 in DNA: TGTGCCAGCAGCCCCATGGGGGAGGGGATGAATGAGCAGTACTTC. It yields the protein CASSPMGEGMNEQYF.

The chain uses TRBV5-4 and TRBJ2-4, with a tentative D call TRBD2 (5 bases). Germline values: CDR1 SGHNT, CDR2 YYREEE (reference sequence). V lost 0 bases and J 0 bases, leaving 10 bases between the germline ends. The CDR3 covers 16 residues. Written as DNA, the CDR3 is TGTGCCAGCAGCTTGGGATCCCGGGGAGCCAAAAACATTCAGTACTTC. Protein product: CASSLGSRGAKNIQYF. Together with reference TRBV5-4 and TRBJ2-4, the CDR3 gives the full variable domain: ETGVTQSPTHLIKTRGQQVTLRCSSQSGHNTVSWYQQALGQGPQFIFQYYREEENGRGNFPPRFSGLQFPNYSSELNVNALELDDSALYLCASSLGSRGAKNIQYFGAGTRLSVL.

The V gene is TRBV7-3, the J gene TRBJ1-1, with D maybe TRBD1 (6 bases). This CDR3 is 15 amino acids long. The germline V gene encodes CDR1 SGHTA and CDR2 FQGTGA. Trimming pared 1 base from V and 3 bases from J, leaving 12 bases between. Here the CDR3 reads CASSLRAGAYTEAFF. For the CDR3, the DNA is TGTGCCAGCAGCTTAAGGGCAGGGGCCTACACTGAAGCTTTCTTT.

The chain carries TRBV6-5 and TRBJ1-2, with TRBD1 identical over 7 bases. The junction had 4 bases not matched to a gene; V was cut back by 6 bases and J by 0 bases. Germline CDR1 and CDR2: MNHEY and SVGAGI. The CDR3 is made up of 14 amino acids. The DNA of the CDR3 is TGTGCCAGCAGCAGACAGGGAGCTAACTATGGCTACACCTTC. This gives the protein CASSRQGANYGYTF.

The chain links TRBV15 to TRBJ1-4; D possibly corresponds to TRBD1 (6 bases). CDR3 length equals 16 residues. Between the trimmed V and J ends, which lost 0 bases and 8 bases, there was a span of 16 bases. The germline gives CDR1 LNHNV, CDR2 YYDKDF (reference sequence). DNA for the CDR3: TGTGCCACCAGCAGAGATCAAGCAGGGGCTCTGGAAAAACTGTTTTTT. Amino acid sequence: CATSRDQAGALEKLFF.

The CDR3 loop reads CASSLPRTSGVSSYEQYF. CDR3 DNA sequence: TGTGCCAGCAGCCTACCTCGGACTAGCGGGGTGAGCTCCTACGAGCAGTACTTC. V gene TRBV7-9 combines with J gene TRBJ2-7, with 12 positions matching TRBD2. The germline V gene encodes CDR1 SEHNR and CDR2 FQNEAQ (reference sequence). CDR3 length: 18 residues. Trimming at V came to 5 bases and at J to 0 bases, leaving 11 bases not matched to a gene.

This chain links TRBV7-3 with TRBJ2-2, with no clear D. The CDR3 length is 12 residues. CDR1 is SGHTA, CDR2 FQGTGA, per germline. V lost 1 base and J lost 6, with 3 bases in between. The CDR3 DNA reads TGTGCCAGCAGCTTAAACTCCGGGGAGCTGTTTTTT. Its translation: CASSLNSGELFF.